This entry features one TCR beta chain sequence. No antigen is known for it. Qualities for individual bases were not recorded, and no much larger clone is one base off. The data are from a study of early T cells in non-severe SARS-CoV-2 infection (dated by TCRdb to the early 2020s). Broadly, across the study: TCR sequencing used bulk RNA from unsorted whole blood, so alpha and beta chains could not be paired.

Set within a cohort of healthcare workers in London, UK, this nested case-control study involved weekly PCR testing of nasopharyngeal swabs along with blood sampling. Healthcare workers were enrolled in the week of the UK lockdown, from 23 to 31 March 2020, and were followed every week for up to about 16 weeks. The library was generated by 5' RACE. TCRdb records NextSeq 500 as the sequencer. Unique molecular identifiers were attached to individual cDNA molecules in the TCR library protocol so that sequencing error and PCR bias could be corrected. Both TCR alpha and beta chains were sequenced, and tight co-correlation was observed between alpha and beta sequence abundances in each sample. On the study's bioinformatics: Decombinator V4 was used to annotate TCR sequences for V gene, J gene and CDR3. TCRs were defined as expanded if a significant change between any two time points was detected under a Poisson model with p below 0.0001. TCR abundances were normalised to the total number of TCRs sequenced per sample and were expressed as counts per million. MAIT TCRs were defined by TRAV1-2 paired with TRAJ12, TRAJ20 or TRAJ33, and iNKT TCRs by TRAV10 paired with TRAJ18. A search of VDJdb, accessed on 1 November 2021, was run for TCRs annotated to CMV, EBV and SARS-CoV-2, with TCRs annotated for multiple antigens excluded. TCRdb applied fastp at Q25 and MiXCR to the public reads, then kept only in-frame beta chains. CDR3 protein sequences are deduplicated, and each keeps its most common genes and DNA. These V and J calls originate from TCRdb's pipeline instead of the authors' own analysis. The sample contains 45,000 to 55,000 distinct CDR3 sequences, more than 5.5% of them found a single time. The ten largest clones capture 2.8% of the sample.

The study at large found these results: Matching against VDJdb was skewed toward anti-spike CD8 responses, likely underestimated virus-specific expansions, and missed private and CD4 specificities.

Trimmed from V: 1 base; trimmed from J: 0 bases; junction bases lacking a gene match: 8. Counted from cysteine to phenylalanine, this CDR3 has 17 amino acids. CDR3 DNA is the only sequence kept; it has 51 bases, read in frame from the first base. The CDR1 and CDR2 encoded by the germline V gene (reference sequence) are DFQATT and SNEGSKA. Sequenced here: whole blood, sampled at baseline. The chain joins TRBV20-1 to TRBJ1-1, and 10 bases in between align with TRBD1. The clonotype was recovered from an adult who was a healthcare worker with PCR-confirmed SARS-CoV-2 infection or an uninfected control (not recorded which). The DNA reads as follows: TGCAGTGCTAGAGTCTTCGGGACAGGGGCGATGAACACTGAAGCTTTCTTT. Its protein reads: CSARVFGTGAMNTEAFF.